The source of this T cell receptor beta chain is a study of blood T cell repertoires in COVID-19. Assay used: immunoSEQ multiplex PCR; TCRdb lists only in-frame clones, some missing. The data show about 110,000 clones, about 80% seen once. Germline-derived CDR1 and CDR2 are SGHVS and FNYEAQ. J was trimmed by 3 bases and V by 5 bases; bases with no gene match: 12. The CDR3 sequence is 17 residues long. This chain uses TRBV7-6 with TRBJ1-1; the match to TRBD1 covers 10 bases. The clonotype was recovered from a woman of 80 years or more with active or convalescent COVID-19. Specimen: peripheral blood. The DNA for the CDR3 is TGTGCCAGCAGCACCCGAGGACAGGGGGTATATGACACTGAAGCTTTCTTT. Translation gives CASSTRGQGVYDTEAFF.